This T cell receptor beta chain originates from a study of T cells in Graves' hyperthyroidism and ophthalmopathy. Trimming shortened V by 1 base and J by 6 bases, and 21 bases separated the two germline ends. The CDR3 sequence is 18 residues long. CDR1 is MNHEY and CDR2 is SMNVEV in the germline V gene (reference sequence). RNA transcripts yielded amplified TCR beta CDR3 regions. Initially, a first-round RT-PCR of the TCR CDR3 employed the HTBI primer set. TCRdb analysed the multiplex PCR reads with MiXCR anew, one entry per CDR3 protein. The sample records around 600,000 distinct CDR3 sequences, around 13% being singletons. Notes on this clonotype: The antigen is undetermined.

Study findings and constraints: Before onset, by a median of around 6.4 months, the model predicted ophthalmopathy.

The sample taken for sequencing was blood. This receptor was obtained from a woman aged 50 to 65 with Graves' ophthalmopathy. This chain connects TRBV27 to TRBJ2-2; D unresolved. CDR3 amino acids: CASSLYFRGFTRAGELFF. For the CDR3, the DNA is TGTGCCAGCAGTTTATATTTCCGCGGTTTTACACGGGCCGGGGAGCTGTTTTTT.